These 14 T cell receptor beta chains share one sample of origin, sequenced in a study of radiation and T cells in renal cell carcinoma. Sequencing was performed with immunoSEQ multiplex PCR; in TCRdb, only in-frame clones are kept and a portion is missing. This repertoire shows roughly 140,000 clones, over 80% found once; its top ten account for 10% to 15%. The time point is: blood 2 weeks post-SBRT. Treatment specified: 15 Gy SBRT to primary tumor, nephrectomy 4 weeks later. Sequenced here: blood, sampled from a patient whose treatment included radiotherapy and nephrectomy. These receptors were taken from a woman aged 45-65 years with renal cell carcinoma.

The chain recombines TRBV5-1 with TRBJ2-3; possible D gene TRBD2, 5 bases. Looked up from germline, CDR1 is SGHRS and CDR2 is YFSETQ. The V end was cut by 3 bases, the J end by 9 bases, with 14 bases between. CDR3 size: 13 residues. CDR3 bases: TGCGCCAGCAGCTCACTAGAGCGAGACACGCAGTATTTT. The encoded protein is CASSSLERDTQYF.

V is TRBV10-1 and J is TRBJ1-6, with D unresolved. V gave up 3 bases and J gave up 8 bases, with 8 bases separating them. The CDR3 consists of 13 residues. Germline V gene sequence: CDR1 WNHNN, CDR2 SYGVQD (reference sequence). The CDR3, as DNA: TGCGCCAGCAGTGATGGTTATCATTCACCCCTCCACTTT. Its protein product is CASSDGYHSPLHF.

The chain recombines TRBV6-5 with TRBJ2-7; the D gene is possibly TRBD1 (6 bases). Between the trimmed V and J ends, which lost 2 bases and 1 base, there was a span of 9 bases. The germline gives CDR1 MNHEY, CDR2 SVGAGI. This CDR3 contains 14 residues. CDR3 residues: CASSYRDISYEQYF. CDR3 DNA sequence: TGTGCCAGCAGTTACCGGGACATTTCCTACGAGCAGTACTTC.

Comments on this clone: No conserved phenylalanine or tryptophan ends this CDR3, so it is likely a read error. This chain links TRBV30 with TRBJ1-5; tentative D call: TRBD1 (6 bases). Germline CDR1 and CDR2: GTSNPN and SVGIG (reference sequence). The CDR3 has 13 residues. The V and J ends lost 2 bases and 5 bases respectively, with 10 bases between them. The CDR3 region has the DNA TGTGCCTGGAGTCGGACAGACGATCAGCCCCAGCATTCT. This encodes CAWSRTDDQPQHS.

The rearrangement links TRBV7-9 to TRBJ1-4, with a tentative D call TRBD1 (6 bases). CDR1 and CDR2 (germline): SEHNR, FQNEAQ (reference sequence). CDR3 length: 16 residues. Trimming stripped 1 base from V and 4 bases from J, with 13 bases between. The CDR3 region has the DNA TGTGCCAGCAGCTTAGATCGGACAGCGCTTAATGAAAAACTGTTTTTT. Translated: CASSLDRTALNEKLFF.

V usage is TRBV7-2 and J usage is TRBJ1-3; 7 bases fit TRBD1. CDR1 and CDR2 (germline): SGHTA, FQGNSA. The CDR3 length is 14 residues. J gave up 4 bases and V 3 bases, and 3 bases lay outside the gene matches. The CDR3 here is CASSLTGSGNTIYF. CDR3 DNA: TGTGCCAGCAGCTTGACAGGGTCAGGAAACACCATATATTTT.

This clone was observed a few times. The gene calls are TRBV6-1 and TRBJ1-2; the D is unclear. Germline CDR1 reads MNHNS; CDR2 reads SASEGT. The CDR3 is made up of 10 amino acids. V lost 5 bases and J 7 bases, leaving 5 bases between the germline ends. The CDR3 loop reads CASSSTGYTF. Written as DNA, the CDR3 is TGTGCCAGCAGTTCAACTGGCTACACCTTC.

CDR3 region: CASSLDRNTEAFF. CDR3 coding DNA: TGTGCCAGCAGCTTAGACAGGAACACTGAAGCTTTCTTT. The gene calls are TRBV11-2 and TRBJ1-1; D is uncertain. V lost 0 bases and J lost 1, with 3 bases in between. Germline CDR1 is SGHAT and CDR2 is FQNNGV. The CDR3 spans 13 residues.

The CDR3 region is CASSRTVADPNYGYTF. The CDR3 DNA follows: TGTGCCAGTAGTCGGACAGTTGCCGACCCTAACTATGGCTACACCTTC. The V gene is TRBV19, the J gene TRBJ1-2; a possible D gene is TRBD1 (6 bases). V lost 5 bases and J lost 0, with 16 bases in between. The CDR3 extends over 16 amino acids. CDR1 and CDR2 from the germline V gene are LNHDA and SQIVND (reference sequence).

This chain connects TRBV19 to TRBJ2-7, with D perhaps matching TRBD1 (5 bases). The CDR3 consists of 12 residues. V lost 0 bases, J lost 9 bases, and 9 bases lay in between. Germline-derived CDR1 and CDR2 are LNHDA and SQIVND (reference sequence). CDR3 DNA sequence: TGTGCCAGTAGTATAGACGACAGTAGGCAGTACTTC. Its translation: CASSIDDSRQYF.

The CDR3 nucleotides read TGTGCCAGCAGCCAAACACAGGGGAATAATTCACCCCTCCACTTT. Translation: CASSQTQGNNSPLHF. The chain carries TRBV14 and TRBJ1-6; 7 bases line up with TRBD1. Per germline, CDR1 SGHDN and CDR2 FVKESK. The CDR3 is 15 amino acids. V was pared by 2 bases and J by 5 bases, with 3 bases of the junction left unmatched.

The rearrangement links TRBV15 to TRBJ1-1, with D possibly matching TRBD1 (6 bases). The V and J ends lost 8 bases and 6 bases respectively, with 28 bases between them. From germline, CDR1 is LNHNV and CDR2 YYDKDF (reference sequence). The CDR3 has 17 residues. Written as DNA, the CDR3 is TGTGCCACCGGGGGGCCCTCTGGCAGGGAAAGTGTGTCTGAAGCTTTCTTT. This translates into CATGGPSGRESVSEAFF.

The chain has TRBV15 and TRBJ2-5; 7 bases are shared with TRBD1. The germline CDR1 and CDR2 sequences are LNHNV and YYDKDF (reference sequence). This CDR3 has 16 residues. V was clipped by 1 base and J by 1 base; unmatched bases: 6. The CDR3 DNA sequence: TGTGCCACCAGCAGAGGGGGCTGGGACAGCCAAGAGACCCAGTACTTC. As protein: CATSRGGWDSQETQYF.

J is TRBJ1-4 and V is TRBV7-8; D call uncertain. Between the trimmed V and J ends, which lost 1 base and 5 bases, there was a span of 8 bases. CDR3 length equals 14 residues. Germline lookup yields CDR1 SGHVS and CDR2 FQNEAQ. CDR3 sequence reads: CASSLVMGNEKLFF. CDR3 in DNA: TGTGCCAGCAGCTTAGTAATGGGGAATGAAAAACTGTTTTTT.